These 28 T cell receptor beta chains originate from one sample sequenced in a study of T cell responses to AZD1222 COVID-19 vaccine. Repertoires were generated with immunoSEQ multiplex PCR, while TCRdb's copy carries only in-frame clones and drops some. The sample contains around 140,000 clones, approximately 85% of which appear only once. Sequences were derived from peripheral blood, sampled on day 0 of AZD1222 vaccination. Receptor source: an adult in good health.

V usage is TRBV7-8 and J usage is TRBJ1-5, with D perhaps TRBD1 (6 bases). The CDR3 contains 14 residues. Germline V CDR1 and CDR2: SGHVS, FQNEAQ. V lost 6 bases and J lost 7, with 16 bases in between. This CDR3 is CASSSQGRGQPQHF. In DNA, the CDR3 is TGTGCCAGCAGTTCACAGGGCCGAGGGCAGCCCCAGCATTTT.

The gene calls are TRBV4-1 and TRBJ2-7, with D possibly TRBD1 on 6 matching bases. The CDR3 is 14 residues long. V lost 1 base and J lost 5, with 12 bases in between. The germline V gene encodes CDR1 MGHRA and CDR2 YSYEKL. CDR3 nucleotides: TGCGCCAGCAGCCAAGTTACAGGGACCCACGAGCAGTACTTC. As protein: CASSQVTGTHEQYF.

J is TRBJ1-2 and V is TRBV30; 8 positions match TRBD1. Per germline, CDR1 GTSNPN and CDR2 SVGIG (reference sequence). V was clipped by 4 bases and J by 3 bases; unmatched bases: 7. This CDR3 has 14 residues. The CDR3 DNA is TGTGCCTGGATAGGACAGGGCCGGGACTATGGCTACACCTTC. It specifies CAWIGQGRDYGYTF.

This chain links TRBV6-5 with TRBJ1-1; tentative D call: TRBD1 (5 bases). Trimming shortened V by 6 bases and J by 1 base, and 12 bases separated the two germline ends. The CDR3 totals 14 residues. Germline-derived CDR1 and CDR2 are MNHEY and SVGAGI. Here the CDR3 DNA reads TGTGCCAGCAGAGGGGTGTTTCCGAACACTGAAGCTTTCTTT. Protein product: CASRGVFPNTEAFF.

The rearrangement links TRBV19 to TRBJ1-1; the D gene is possibly TRBD1 (6 bases). The CDR3 loop spans 14 amino acids. CDR1 and CDR2 (germline): LNHDA, SQIVND (reference sequence). The germline V and J ends were trimmed by 2 bases and 6 bases, with 13 bases remaining between them. In nucleotides, the CDR3 is TGTGCCAGTAGTATATGGGGGGCCTCCTCTGAAGCTTTCTTT. Its protein product is CASSIWGASSEAFF.

The chain links TRBV27 to TRBJ2-1; D tentatively fits TRBD1 or TRBD2 (5 bases each). This CDR3 region has 12 residues. CDR1 and CDR2 (germline): MNHEY, SMNVEV (reference sequence). V was cut by 5 bases and J by 7 bases, with 9 bases left in between. The CDR3 DNA reads TGTGCCAGCAGTCAGGGAGCTAATGAGCAGTTCTTC. Protein sequence: CASSQGANEQFF.

The rearrangement uses TRBV19 and TRBJ1-2; perhaps TRBD1 as D (6 bases). Looked up from germline, CDR1 is LNHDA and CDR2 is SQIVND (reference sequence). Trimming cost V 2 bases and J 4 bases, with 8 bases left between them. This CDR3 is built from 13 residues. CDR3 bases: TGTGCCAGTAGTATAAGACAGGTCTATGGCTACACCTTC. It specifies CASSIRQVYGYTF.

J is TRBJ1-5 and V is TRBV19; 9 nucleotides line up with TRBD1. The CDR3 runs 15 residues. J was trimmed by 0 bases and V by 11 bases; bases with no gene match: 8. CDR1 and CDR2 (germline): LNHDA, SQIVND (reference sequence). This CDR3 reads CAAGQGVGSNQPQHF. The CDR3 DNA follows: TGTGCCGCGGGACAGGGAGTAGGTAGCAATCAGCCCCAGCATTTT.

V and J are TRBV7-2 and TRBJ2-1; D is ambiguous. The ends were cut back, 3 bases at V and 9 bases at J, with 12 bases in the middle. The CDR3 extends over 13 amino acids. Germline lookup yields CDR1 SGHTA and CDR2 FQGNSA. Here the CDR3 reads CASSFGSRGEQFF. The DNA of the CDR3 is TGTGCCAGCAGCTTTGGTTCACGAGGTGAGCAGTTCTTC. Full variable domain (outside the CDR3, taken from reference TRBV7-2 and TRBJ2-1): GAGVSQSPSNKVTEKGKDVELRCDPISGHTALYWYRQSLGQGLEFLIYFQGNSAPDKSGLPSDRFSAERTGGSVSTLTIQRTQQEDSAVYLCASSFGSRGEQFFGPGTRLTVL.

The V and J genes are TRBV5-1 and TRBJ1-6, with a weak D call TRBD1 (5 bases). Germline V gene lookup returns CDR1 SGHRS and CDR2 YFSETQ. Trimming removed 8 bases from V and 8 bases from J, with 20 bases in between. The CDR3 sequence is 15 residues long. The DNA for the CDR3 is TGCGCCAGTGCCCTTCGGGGCCAGGGCGATTCACCCCTCCACTTT. Its protein product is CASALRGQGDSPLHF. Variable domain in full (rest from reference TRBV5-1 and TRBJ1-6): KAGVTQTPRYLIKTRGQQVTLSCSPISGHRSVSWYQQTPGQGLQFLFEYFSETQRNKGNFPGRFSGRQFSNSRSEMNVSTLELGDSALYLCASALRGQGDSPLHFGNGTRLTVT.

V usage is TRBV5-1 and J usage is TRBJ1-1, with D unresolved. V lost 2 bases, J lost 0 bases, and 8 bases lay in between. The CDR3 has 14 residues. In germline, CDR1 is SGHRS, CDR2 YFSETQ. CDR3 protein: CASSFQPMNTEAFF. The CDR3 coding sequence is TGCGCCAGCAGCTTCCAACCGATGAACACTGAAGCTTTCTTT.

Only one count was recorded for this clone. The V gene is TRBV7-6, the J gene TRBJ2-5; TRBD2 might be the D (6 bases). This CDR3 is 13 amino acids long. Between the trimmed V and J ends, which lost 5 bases and 5 bases, there was a span of 12 bases. Germline CDR1 is SGHVS and CDR2 is FNYEAQ. CDR3 region: CASSTQRAETQYF. The CDR3 DNA sequence: TGTGCCAGCAGCACCCAGCGGGCGGAGACCCAGTACTTC.

The rearrangement joins TRBV5-4 to TRBJ2-5; D is possibly TRBD1 (6 bases). Trimming shortened V by 1 base and J by 4 bases, and 17 bases separated the two germline ends. CDR3 length equals 16 residues. Germline CDR1 SGHNT, CDR2 YYREEE (reference sequence). In DNA form, the CDR3 reads TGTGCCAGCAGCTTGAGAGGGACATTGTGGGGAGAGACCCAGTACTTC. Translation: CASSLRGTLWGETQYF. The variable domain in full, completed from reference TRBV5-4 and TRBJ2-5, reads ETGVTQSPTHLIKTRGQQVTLRCSSQSGHNTVSWYQQALGQGPQFIFQYYREEENGRGNFPPRFSGLQFPNYSSELNVNALELDDSALYLCASSLRGTLWGETQYFGPGTRLLVL.

This CDR3 is CASRDPRETGELFF. CDR3 in DNA: TGTGCCAGCCGGGACCCCCGGGAAACCGGGGAGCTGTTTTTT. V usage is TRBV27 and J usage is TRBJ2-2, with D possibly called TRBD1 or TRBD2 (5 bases each). Germline CDR1 and CDR2: MNHEY and SMNVEV (reference sequence). Trimming pared 8 bases from V and 5 bases from J, leaving 15 bases between. CDR3 length equals 14 residues.

The chain links TRBV28 to TRBJ1-1, with D perhaps matching TRBD1 (6 bases). The CDR3 is made up of 19 amino acids. Germline CDR1 MDHEN, CDR2 SYDVKM. Trimming pared 9 bases from V and 1 base from J, leaving 30 bases between. CDR3 sequence: CASPSRDRFRDLRNTEAFF. In DNA, the CDR3 is TGTGCCAGTCCCTCCCGCGACAGGTTTCGCGACCTAAGGAACACTGAAGCTTTCTTT.

The genes are TRBV28 and TRBJ1-5; TRBD1 matches 8 bases. Germline lookup yields CDR1 MDHEN and CDR2 SYDVKM. The trim removed 6 bases at V and 7 bases at J, leaving 8 bases unmatched. The CDR3 runs 14 residues. CDR3 in amino acids: CASRHYRGGQPQHF. The CDR3 coding sequence is TGTGCCAGCAGACACTACAGGGGGGGACAGCCCCAGCATTTT.

The genes are TRBV4-1 and TRBJ2-3, with 8 positions matching TRBD2. V shed 3 bases and J 2 bases; nucleotides not matched to a gene: 4. From germline, CDR1 is MGHRA and CDR2 YSYEKL. This CDR3 comprises 15 residues. The CDR3 coding sequence is TGCGCCAGCAGCCAGATAGCGGGGATCACAGATACGCAGTATTTT. Its translation is CASSQIAGITDTQYF.

The chain joins TRBV5-1 to TRBJ2-6, with unresolved D. The ends were cut back, 3 bases at V and 0 bases at J, with 4 bases in the middle. The germline V gene has CDR1 SGHRS and CDR2 YFSETQ. The CDR3 covers 14 residues. The chain's CDR3 is CASSSVSGANVLTF. The CDR3 nucleotides read TGCGCCAGCAGCTCAGTCTCTGGGGCCAACGTCCTGACTTTC.

V usage is TRBV6-5 and J usage is TRBJ2-7; D might be TRBD1 (6 bases). The V end was cut by 11 bases, the J end by 5 bases, with 19 bases between. Germline V gene lookup returns CDR1 MNHEY and CDR2 SVGAGI. The CDR3 contains 13 residues. The CDR3: CAGGSLGWDEQYF. The CDR3, as DNA: TGTGCCGGGGGCTCCTTAGGTTGGGACGAGCAGTACTTC.

CDR3 DNA: TGTGCCTGGAGGACCCCAGGGGACTATGGCTACACCTTC. Its protein product is CAWRTPGDYGYTF. The V and J genes are TRBV30 and TRBJ1-2; TRBD1 is a possible D gene (6 bases). The CDR3 totals 13 residues. V dropped 3 bases and J dropped 3 bases, with 11 bases sitting between them. CDR1 GTSNPN and CDR2 SVGIG come from the germline V gene (reference sequence).

V and J are TRBV9 and TRBJ1-1; 7 bases map to TRBD1. Losses at the gene ends were 3 bases for V and 5 bases for J; bases not matched to a gene: 7. CDR3 length: 14 residues. Germline CDR1 is SGDLS and CDR2 is YYNGEE. The CDR3 here is CASSAPGGRTEAFF. CDR3 nucleotides: TGTGCCAGCAGCGCCCCAGGGGGTCGAACTGAAGCTTTCTTT.

The chain is built from TRBV19 and TRBJ2-5; possibly TRBD1 for D (6 bases). The germline V gene encodes CDR1 LNHDA and CDR2 SQIVND (reference sequence). The CDR3 spans 14 residues. Trimming removed 5 bases from V and 2 bases from J, with 12 bases in between. CDR3 bases: TGTGCCAGTAGTTTGGTAGACAGGCAAGAGACCCAGTACTTC. Translating gives CASSLVDRQETQYF. Full variable domain (missing parts from reference TRBV19 and TRBJ2-5): DGGITQSPKYLFRKEGQNVTLSCEQNLNHDAMYWYRQDPGQGLRLIYYSQIVNDFQKGDIAEGYSVSREKKESFPLTVTSAQKNPTAFYLCASSLVDRQETQYFGPGTRLLVL.

J is TRBJ1-5 and V is TRBV19; D is perhaps TRBD1 (5 bases). V lost 5 bases to trimming and J lost 0 bases, with 20 bases between them. The CDR3 contains 18 residues. Germline V gives CDR1 LNHDA, CDR2 SQIVND (reference sequence). The CDR3 sequence: CASSLAGGGAGSNQPQHF. The CDR3 DNA reads as TGTGCCAGTAGTCTCGCGGGGGGTGGGGCCGGTAGCAATCAGCCCCAGCATTTT.

The gene calls are TRBV15 and TRBJ2-5; D remains unclear. Looked up from germline, CDR1 is LNHNV and CDR2 is YYDKDF (reference sequence). The CDR3 runs 13 residues. The germline V and J ends were trimmed by 3 bases and 5 bases, with 10 bases remaining between them. CDR3 amino acids: CATSRGNDETQYF. The DNA for the CDR3 is TGTGCCACCAGCAGGGGCAATGACGAGACCCAGTACTTC.

The V call is TRBV18, the J call TRBJ1-3; D is undetermined. Germline V gene lookup returns CDR1 KGHSH and CDR2 LQKENI. V lost 6 bases and J lost 0, with 15 bases in between. CDR3 length: 16 amino acids. The CDR3 region has the DNA TGTGCCAGCTCCGGGAGTTTCGGGGTCTCTGGAAACACCATATATTTT. It specifies CASSGSFGVSGNTIYF.

This sequence joins TRBV6-5 and TRBJ1-1; D is uncertain. The germline V and J ends were trimmed by 2 bases and 0 bases, with 7 bases remaining between them. Germline CDR1 reads MNHEY; CDR2 reads SVGAGI. The CDR3 has 14 residues. The CDR3 nucleotides are TGTGCCAGCAGTTACGGGCAGGTGAACACTGAAGCTTTCTTT. Translated: CASSYGQVNTEAFF.

This chain links TRBV6-1 with TRBJ2-7; D tentatively reads TRBD1 or TRBD2 (5 bases each). Germline V lookup: CDR1 MNHNS, CDR2 SASEGT. The CDR3 extends over 15 amino acids. V lost 2 bases and J 6 bases, leaving 17 bases between the germline ends. The CDR3 reads CASSEPHGVGAEQYF. For the CDR3, the DNA is TGTGCCAGCAGTGAACCCCACGGGGTAGGGGCCGAGCAGTACTTC.

The chain employs TRBV7-9 and TRBJ1-1, with D hard to call. Germline-derived CDR1 and CDR2 are SEHNR and FQNEAQ (reference sequence). The V end was cut by 7 bases, the J end by 9 bases, with 18 bases between. The CDR3 loop spans 13 amino acids. The CDR3 sequence is CASTDLVERKAFF. In DNA, the CDR3 is TGTGCCAGCACCGACCTAGTGGAGAGGAAAGCTTTCTTT.